A selection of T cell receptor beta chains follows, all from one sample in a study of Ad26.COV2.S vaccination and SARS-CoV-2 variants. Here immunoSEQ multiplex PCR was the method, and the copy in TCRdb shows in-frame clones only, minus some. This table has 350,000 to 500,000 clones, roughly nine tenths appearing once. This specimen was peripheral blood, taken in a trial of Ad26.COV2.S vaccine versus placebo. The receptors derive from a person between 18 and 60 years old who received the Ad26.COV2.S COVID-19 vaccine or a placebo. Both conserved end residues are part of each CDR3. Each record gives: J gene, clone size, V gene, CDR3 protein. Size tells how often a clone was seen (once, few, many) or the class of an expanded clone, and some rows leave it out.

J: TRBJ2-7; size: NA; V: TRBV5-5; CDR3: CASSSDTTYEQYF
J: TRBJ1-5; size: NA; V: TRBV5-1; CDR3: CASSLPRDSWWQPQHF
J: TRBJ1-4; size: NA; V: TRBV5-1; CDR3: CASSRGTNEKLFF
J: TRBJ1-2; size: NA; V: TRBV7-2; CDR3: CASSLKGGYGYTF
J: TRBJ1-4; size: NA; V: TRBV4-2; CDR3: CASSQEDGSGKEKLFF
J: TRBJ1-2; size: NA; V: TRBV5-5; CDR3: CASSWDVLYGYTF
J: TRBJ1-6; size: NA; V: TRBV18; CDR3: CASSLGGGGSSPLHF
J: TRBJ2-5; size: NA; V: TRBV2; CDR3: CASRTTSGQETQYF
J: TRBJ1-5; size: NA; V: TRBV10-3; CDR3: CAISESNGAYSNQPQHF
J: TRBJ1-5; size: few; V: TRBV18; CDR3: CASSPGASQPQHF
J: TRBJ1-5; size: NA; V: TRBV6-5; CDR3: CASKVFVGGQPQHF
J: TRBJ2-1; size: NA; V: TRBV9; CDR3: CASSVYLDRPNEQFF
J: TRBJ1-3; size: once; V: TRBV7-2; CDR3: CASSLLGAPGNTIYF
J: TRBJ2-3; size: NA; V: TRBV3-1/TRBV3-2; CDR3: CASSQSPGTGPADTQYF
J: TRBJ2-1; size: NA; V: TRBV28; CDR3: CASSSPLRQGHNEQFF
J: TRBJ1-5; size: NA; V: TRBV4-3; CDR3: CASSQGTGDGNQPQHF
J: TRBJ2-3; size: NA; V: TRBV5-1; CDR3: CASSLAPVTSGGADTQYF
J: TRBJ1-5; size: few; V: TRBV5-1; CDR3: CASSLTGRGDQPQHF
J: TRBJ2-1; size: few; V: TRBV3-1/TRBV3-2; CDR3: CASSQVLAGGTYNEQFF
J: TRBJ1-5; size: NA; V: TRBV19; CDR3: CASTPPPGSHLDYSNQPQHF
J: TRBJ2-6; size: few; V: TRBV7-3; CDR3: CASSPDGASGANVLTF
J: TRBJ2-1; size: NA; V: TRBV6-2/TRBV6-3; CDR3: CASSYGTGFYNEQFF
J: TRBJ2-2; size: NA; V: TRBV9; CDR3: CASSVLSGVVTGELFF
J: TRBJ2-5; size: NA; V: TRBV4-3; CDR3: CASSQDLAGGPKTQYF
J: TRBJ1-1; size: NA; V: TRBV11-3; CDR3: CASSVSGGYYTEAFF
J: TRBJ2-7; size: NA; V: TRBV5-1; CDR3: CASSLRATAASSYEQYF
J: TRBJ2-1; size: NA; V: TRBV19; CDR3: CASSIMGSSYNEQFF
J: TRBJ1-4; size: NA; V: TRBV30; CDR3: CACGDWGEKLFF
J: TRBJ2-3; size: NA; V: TRBV3-1/TRBV3-2; CDR3: CASSQPGYTDTQYF
J: TRBJ1-2; size: few; V: TRBV6-5; CDR3: CASSPPLLGADGYTF
J: TRBJ1-5; size: NA; V: TRBV18; CDR3: CASSPQGGGQPQHF
J: TRBJ1-1; size: NA; V: TRBV19; CDR3: CASRRTVNTEAFF
J: TRBJ2-2; size: NA; V: TRBV3-1/TRBV3-2; CDR3: CASSQEVSAGLADTGELFF
J: TRBJ2-1; size: NA; V: TRBV25-1; CDR3: CASSPPGQYHNEQFF
J: TRBJ1-1; size: NA; V: TRBV7-9; CDR3: CAVERGNTEAFF
J: TRBJ2-7; size: NA; V: TRBV18; CDR3: CASSPTEAYEQYF
J: TRBJ2-2; size: few; V: TRBV27; CDR3: CASSWGTGGTGELFF
J: TRBJ1-5; size: few; V: TRBV2; CDR3: CASSRQLRANQPQHF
J: TRBJ1-3; size: NA; V: TRBV7-2; CDR3: CASSLYLRDPANTIYF
J: TRBJ1-1; size: NA; V: TRBV5-1; CDR3: CASSLPRQGLAFF
J: TRBJ2-2; size: once; V: TRBV19; CDR3: CASSIMGNTGELFF
J: TRBJ2-5; size: NA; V: TRBV18; CDR3: CASSPLSQGETQYF
J: TRBJ2-1; size: NA; V: TRBV4-3; CDR3: CASSQRLAGNNEQFF
J: TRBJ2-5; size: NA; V: TRBV3-1/TRBV3-2; CDR3: CASTPTGVGFGETQYF
J: TRBJ1-5; size: NA; V: TRBV18; CDR3: CASSPGGLGGQPQHF
J: TRBJ1-2; size: NA; V: TRBV6-5; CDR3: CASSYTTGGAYGYTF
J: TRBJ2-7; size: few; V: TRBV2; CDR3: CASIGTGGANYEQYF
J: TRBJ2-3; size: once; V: TRBV3-1/TRBV3-2; CDR3: CASSQGLRLSYTLDTQYF
J: TRBJ2-3; size: NA; V: TRBV5-1; CDR3: CASSLRQGTDTQYF
J: TRBJ1-2; size: NA; V: TRBV5-6; CDR3: CASSLSGVGYGYTF
J: TRBJ1-2; size: NA; V: TRBV14; CDR3: CASSGSSYNYGYTF